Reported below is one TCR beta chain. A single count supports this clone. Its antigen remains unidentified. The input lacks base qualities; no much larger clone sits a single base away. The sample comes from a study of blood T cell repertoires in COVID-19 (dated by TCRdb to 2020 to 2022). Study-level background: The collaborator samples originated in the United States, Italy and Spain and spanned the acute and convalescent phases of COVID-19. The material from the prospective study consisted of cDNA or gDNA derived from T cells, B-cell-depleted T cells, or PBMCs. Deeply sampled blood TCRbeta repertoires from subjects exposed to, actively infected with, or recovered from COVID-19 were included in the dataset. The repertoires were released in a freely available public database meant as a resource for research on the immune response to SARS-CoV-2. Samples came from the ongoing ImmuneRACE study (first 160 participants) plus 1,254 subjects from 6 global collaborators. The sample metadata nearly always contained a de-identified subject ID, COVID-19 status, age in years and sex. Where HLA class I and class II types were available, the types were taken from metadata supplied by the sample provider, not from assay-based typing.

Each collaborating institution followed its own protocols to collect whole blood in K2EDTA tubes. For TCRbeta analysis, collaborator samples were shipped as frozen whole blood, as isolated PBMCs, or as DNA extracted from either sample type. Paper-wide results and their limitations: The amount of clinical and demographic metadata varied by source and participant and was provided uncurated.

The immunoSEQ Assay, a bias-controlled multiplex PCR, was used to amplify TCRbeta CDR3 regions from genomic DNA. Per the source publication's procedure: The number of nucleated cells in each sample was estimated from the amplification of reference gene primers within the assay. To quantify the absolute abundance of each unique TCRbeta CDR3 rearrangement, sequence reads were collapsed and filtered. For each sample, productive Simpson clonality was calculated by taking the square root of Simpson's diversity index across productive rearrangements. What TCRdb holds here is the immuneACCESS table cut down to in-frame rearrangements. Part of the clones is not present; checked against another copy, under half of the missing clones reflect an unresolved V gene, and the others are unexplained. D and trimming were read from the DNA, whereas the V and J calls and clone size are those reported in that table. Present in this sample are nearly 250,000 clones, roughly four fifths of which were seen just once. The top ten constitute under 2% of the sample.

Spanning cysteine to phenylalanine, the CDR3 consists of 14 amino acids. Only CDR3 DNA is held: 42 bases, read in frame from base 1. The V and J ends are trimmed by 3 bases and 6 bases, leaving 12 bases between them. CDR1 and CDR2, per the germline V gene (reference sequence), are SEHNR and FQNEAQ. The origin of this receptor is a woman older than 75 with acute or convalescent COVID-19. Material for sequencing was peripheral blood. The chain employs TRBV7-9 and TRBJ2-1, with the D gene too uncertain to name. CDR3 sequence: CASSFLVWANEQFF. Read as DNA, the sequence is TGTGCCAGCAGCTTTCTGGTTTGGGCCAATGAGCAGTTCTTC.